A selection of T cell receptor beta chains follows, all from one sample in a study of long-term antiretroviral therapy in people with HIV. The assay was immunoSEQ multiplex PCR, and TCRdb's table has in-frame clones only and misses some. In the table there are under 45,000 clones, roughly 85% of which are singletons. The sample consisted of unsorted PBMCs, taken 3.1 years after starting antiretroviral therapy. The origin of the receptors is a woman in her forties or fifties with HIV. CDR3s include the opening cysteine and the closing phenylalanine or tryptophan. The D gene is left open where the match is weak. Part of the rows lack a size; the others show once, few, many or a class for expanded clones.

clone size,J gene,D gene,V gene,CDR3 DNA,CDR3 protein
-,TRBJ1-2,TRBD1,TRBV2,TGTGCCAGCAGTTCATTACAGGGGGCGGCGGGCTACACCTTC,CASSSLQGAAGYTF
few,TRBJ1-1,TRBD1,TRBV18,TGTGCCAGCTCACCGCGACAGGGCGAGCGCACTGAAGCTTTCTTT,CASSPRQGERTEAFF
-,TRBJ1-1,-,TRBV10-3,TGTGCCATCAGTGAACGTGGGGGTATGGCTGAAGCTTTCTTT,CAISERGGMAEAFF
-,TRBJ2-6,TRBD1,TRBV5-1,TGCGCCAGCAGCTTGGGAGGGGGACAGGGGGGAACTGGGGCCAACGTCCTGACTTTC,CASSLGGGQGGTGANVLTF
few,TRBJ1-1,-,TRBV6-5,TGTGCCAGCAGTTACGGGCCTGAAGCTTTCTTT,CASSYGPEAFF
once,TRBJ2-7,-,TRBV7-2,TGTGCCAGCAGCGAACGCAGGGTCGATGTGCAGTACTTC,CASSERRVDVQYF
-,TRBJ1-1,-,TRBV4-1,TGCGCCAGCAGGCCCCAAGCAGTCGGGGTCTTATACACTGAAGCTTTCTTT,CASRPQAVGVLYTEAFF
few,TRBJ1-2,-,TRBV19,TGTGCCAGTAGTAACAGGGTCGCCCTCCCCGGCTATGGCTACACCTTC,CASSNRVALPGYGYTF
-,TRBJ2-7,-,TRBV6-5,TGTGCCAGCAGTTTCGACTCTACCTACGAGCAGTACTTC,CASSFDSTYEQYF
-,TRBJ2-3,-,TRBV9,TGTGCCAGCAGCCCTGGTACGGGAGATACGCAGTATTTT,CASSPGTGDTQYF
few,TRBJ1-3,-,TRBV9,TGTGCCAGCAGCTGGGACCGCGACTCTGGAAACACCATATATTTT,CASSWDRDSGNTIYF
-,TRBJ1-1,-,TRBV7-2,TGTGCCAGCAGCTTAGTTTTGGTTGAAGCTTTCTTT,CASSLVLVEAFF
-,TRBJ1-1,TRBD1,TRBV19,TGTGCCAGTAGTCCGAGGGACAGCCGAAAAGCTTTCTTT,CASSPRDSRKAFF
once,TRBJ2-7,-,TRBV19,TGTGCCAGTAGTATAGGACAGCTAAGCTCCTACGAGCAGTACTTC,CASSIGQLSSYEQYF